The next 21 T cell receptor beta chains were all read from a single sample in a study of OX40 agonist ivuxolimab in advanced cancers. Clones were sequenced by immunoSEQ multiplex PCR, and TCRdb holds only the in-frame ones, with some missing. The data show 100,000 to 120,000 clones, roughly 87% seen once. The source material was CD4+ or CD8+ T cells sorted from blood, sampled in a trial of the OX40 agonist ivuxolimab. The origin of the receptors is an adult with an advanced solid tumor such as melanoma, head and neck, liver or kidney cancer.

The CDR3 protein is CSVADRGQTDTQYF. The CDR3 DNA sequence: TGCAGCGTGGCCGACAGGGGGCAAACAGATACGCAGTATTTT. The genes are TRBV29-1 and TRBJ2-3, with 10 positions matching TRBD1. The V and J ends lost 6 bases and 3 bases, in that order; junction bases with no gene match: 6. The CDR3 length is 14 residues. Germline V gene sequence: CDR1 SQVTM, CDR2 ANQGSEA.

The CDR3 bases are TGTGCCAGCAGCTTGGGGAACTCTGGAAACACCATATATTTT. It encodes CASSLGNSGNTIYF. The rearrangement uses TRBV9 and TRBJ1-3; D gene ambiguous. Per the germline V gene, CDR1 is SGDLS and CDR2 is YYNGEE. Trimming took 4 bases from V and 0 from J, leaving 8 bases between them. The CDR3 runs 14 residues.

The V gene is TRBV19, the J gene TRBJ2-2; D gene uncertain. Trimming removed 7 bases from V and 5 bases from J, with 17 bases in between. Germline CDR1 is LNHDA and CDR2 is SQIVND (reference sequence). The CDR3 loop spans 15 amino acids. The chain's CDR3 is CASTPVEAGTGELFF. The CDR3 nucleotides read TGTGCCAGTACCCCTGTTGAGGCCGGTACCGGGGAGCTGTTTTTT.

V and J are TRBV5-1 and TRBJ2-7; TRBD1 might be the D (7 bases). The CDR3 runs 16 residues. The V gene lost 5 bases and the J gene lost 0 bases, with 18 bases spanning the gap. The germline CDR1 and CDR2 sequences are SGHRS and YFSETQ. The CDR3 DNA sequence: TGCGCCAGCAGGCCGGGGGACAGCGTCAGCTCCTACGAGCAGTACTTC. Its protein is CASRPGDSVSSYEQYF.

This sequence joins TRBV5-4 and TRBJ2-5; D may match TRBD1 or TRBD2 (5 bases each). This CDR3 contains 14 residues. CDR1 and CDR2 (germline): SGHNT, YYREEE (reference sequence). Trimming removed 2 bases at V and 3 bases at J, with 11 bases between. The CDR3 loop is CASSLGTTKETQYF. CDR3 sequence (DNA): TGTGCCAGCAGCTTAGGGACCACAAAAGAGACCCAGTACTTC.

The rearrangement uses TRBV29-1 and TRBJ1-3; possibly TRBD1 for D (5 bases). Per germline, CDR1 SQVTM and CDR2 ANQGSEA. Trimming took off 5 bases at V and 2 bases at J, with 13 bases between the two ends. The CDR3 is made up of 14 amino acids. The CDR3 DNA reads as TGCAGCGTTAGGGGTGGGGGAACTGGAAACACCATATATTTT. The encoded protein is CSVRGGGTGNTIYF.

The chain carries TRBV27 and TRBJ1-4, with a weak D call TRBD1 (5 bases). Germline CDR1 and CDR2: MNHEY and SMNVEV (reference sequence). V was shortened by 4 bases and J by 3 bases, with 12 bases between the two germline ends. This CDR3 comprises 15 residues. Here the CDR3 DNA reads TGTGCCAGCAGTTCCAGGGTCTTTTCTAATGAAAAACTGTTTTTT. Translating gives CASSSRVFSNEKLFF. Full variable domain (remainder filled in from reference TRBV27 and TRBJ1-4): EAQVTQNPRYLITVTGKKLTVTCSQNMNHEYMSWYRQDPGLGLRQIYYSMNVEVTDKGDVPEGYKVSRKEKRNFPLILESPSPNQTSLYFCASSSRVFSNEKLFFGSGTQLSVL.

This clone appeared a single time. J is TRBJ2-3 and V is TRBV18; D not certain. The CDR3 has 13 residues. Trimming pared 6 bases from V and 2 bases from J, leaving 9 bases between. Germline CDR1 KGHSH, CDR2 LQKENI. CDR3 nucleotide sequence: TGTGCCAGCTCGGAAGGGAACACAGATACGCAGTATTTT. Protein product: CASSEGNTDTQYF.

The chain links TRBV9 to TRBJ2-3, with 8 nucleotides matching TRBD1. The V and J ends lost 3 bases and 5 bases, in that order; junction bases with no gene match: 8. CDR1 and CDR2 (germline): SGDLS, YYNGEE. This CDR3 comprises 15 residues. The CDR3 region is CASSDTDRVEDTQYF. The CDR3 nucleotides read TGTGCCAGCAGCGACACGGACAGGGTTGAAGATACGCAGTATTTT.

This chain joins TRBV5-6 and TRBJ2-1, with 9 bases lining up with TRBD2. The ends lost 0 bases at V and 3 bases at J; junction bases unmatched: 4. The CDR3 length is 16 residues. Germline V gene sequence: CDR1 SGHDT, CDR2 YYEEEE. CDR3 residues: CASSLAASGIYNEQFF. CDR3 in DNA: TGTGCCAGCAGCTTGGCGGCTAGCGGGATCTACAATGAGCAGTTCTTC. The full variable domain, its missing parts supplied by reference TRBV5-6 and TRBJ2-1, is DAGVTQSPTHLIKTRGQQVTLRCSPKSGHDTVSWYQQALGQGPQFIFQYYEEEERQRGNFPDRFSGHQFPNYSSELNVNALLLGDSALYLCASSLAASGIYNEQFFGPGTRLTVL.

The chain uses TRBV5-1 and TRBJ1-1; D gene unclear. CDR1 and CDR2 (germline): SGHRS, YFSETQ. Trimming cost V 1 base and J 0 bases, with 7 bases left between them. The CDR3 consists of 14 residues. The CDR3 sequence: CASSLSQVNTEAFF. CDR3 coding DNA: TGCGCCAGCAGCTTGTCTCAGGTGAACACTGAAGCTTTCTTT.

The J gene is TRBJ1-2, the V gene TRBV7-2; 11 bases agree with TRBD1. Germline CDR1 reads SGHTA; CDR2 reads FQGNSA. This CDR3 region has 17 residues. Germline trimming cut 2 bases from V and 3 bases from J; bases unmatched to any gene: 8. In DNA, the CDR3 is TGTGCCAGCAGCTTATTTCCCGGACAGGGGGCATACTATGGCTACACCTTC. It is translated as CASSLFPGQGAYYGYTF.

V and J are TRBV6-6 and TRBJ2-2; D gene ambiguous. V lost 6 bases and J 2 bases, leaving 7 bases between the germline ends. Germline V gene sequence: CDR1 MNHNY, CDR2 SVGAGI (reference sequence). CDR3 length equals 13 residues. The CDR3 DNA sequence: TGTGCCAGCAGGAGGAGTAACACCGGGGAGCTGTTTTTT. It codes for CASRRSNTGELFF.

The sample holds a few counts of this clone. The chain uses TRBV6-1 and TRBJ1-2, with 9 bases that match TRBD1. The CDR3 runs 17 residues. J lost 3 bases, V lost 4 bases, and 12 bases had no gene match. Germline V CDR1 and CDR2: MNHNS, SASEGT. CDR3 nucleotide sequence: TGTGCCAGCAGTGGAAAATGGACAGGGGCGAGCGACTATGGCTACACCTTC. Its translation: CASSGKWTGASDYGYTF.

The J gene is TRBJ2-2, the V gene TRBV6-6; 9 bases fit TRBD2. The junction had 9 bases not matched to a gene; V was cut back by 7 bases and J by 6 bases. The CDR3 has 15 amino acids. Germline assignment: CDR1 MNHNY and CDR2 SVGAGI (reference sequence). The CDR3 protein is CASTSRRGGPGELFF. CDR3 DNA sequence: TGTGCCAGCACCAGTAGGCGGGGGGGCCCCGGGGAGCTGTTTTTT.

This clone was detected once. V gene TRBV9 combines with J gene TRBJ1-2, with D possibly being TRBD1 (5 bases). CDR1 and CDR2 from the germline V gene are SGDLS and YYNGEE. The CDR3 spans 14 residues. Trimming took 2 bases from V and 1 from J, leaving 9 bases between them. This chain's CDR3 is CASSVGTINYGYTF. CDR3 DNA: TGTGCCAGCAGCGTTGGGACTATTAACTATGGCTACACCTTC.

The V and J genes are TRBV15 and TRBJ2-6, with D possibly matching TRBD1 (6 bases). This CDR3 comprises 17 residues. The V end lost 5 bases, the J end lost 2 bases, and 16 bases lay between the germline ends. Germline V gene lookup returns CDR1 LNHNV and CDR2 YYDKDF (reference sequence). The CDR3 region is CATSRGYRDPGANVLTF. The CDR3 region has the DNA TGTGCCACCAGCCGAGGATACAGGGACCCTGGGGCCAACGTCCTGACTTTC.

The V gene is TRBV5-1, the J gene TRBJ2-1; 11 positions agree with TRBD2. Germline values: CDR1 SGHRS, CDR2 YFSETQ. The CDR3 has 15 amino acids. V shed 0 bases, J shed 8 bases, and the junction held 4 bases outside the gene matches. The CDR3 DNA reads as TGCGCCAGCAGCTTGGGGGCTAGCGGGAGGTATGAGCAGTTCTTC. Translated: CASSLGASGRYEQFF.

The J gene is TRBJ1-6, the V gene TRBV5-4; perhaps TRBD1 as D (6 bases). The CDR3 runs 15 residues. Trimming cost V 0 bases and J 11 bases, with 15 bases left between them. Per the germline V gene, CDR1 is SGHNT and CDR2 is YYREEE (reference sequence). CDR3: CASSLGRGAKAPLHF. In nucleotides, the CDR3 is TGTGCCAGCAGCTTGGGTCGGGGGGCGAAGGCACCCCTCCACTTT.

The chain carries TRBV15 and TRBJ2-7; no clear D. The ends were cut back, 0 bases at V and 5 bases at J, with 14 bases in the middle. CDR3 length equals 15 residues. Germline CDR1 LNHNV, CDR2 YYDKDF (reference sequence). In nucleotides, the CDR3 is TGTGCCACCAGCAGAGACTACAGTCTCTTAGACGAGCAGTACTTC. This gives the protein CATSRDYSLLDEQYF.

V gene TRBV28 combines with J gene TRBJ1-2; 7 positions match TRBD1. Germline V gene lookup returns CDR1 MDHEN and CDR2 SYDVKM. The V and J ends lost 6 bases and 4 bases, in that order; junction bases with no gene match: 8. The CDR3 length is 14 residues. CDR3 bases: TGTGCCAGCAGCTTTCAGACAGGGCCCTATGGCTACACCTTC. This translates into CASSFQTGPYGYTF.